The TCR beta chain described here comes from a study of shared clonotypes between healthy human individuals. As for the study in general: Donors were a couple of women and three men aged 18 to 49.

This CDR3 contains 14 residues. Germline CDR1 reads WNHNN; CDR2 reads SYGVQD (reference sequence). The V and J ends lost 0 bases and 4 bases respectively, with 7 bases between them. It was on ten immunoSEQ deep assay plates that unsorted PBMC DNA was sequenced. Authors' data handling: Filtering was not the same, since immunoSEQ gave junction-only sequences without quality scores. Some clones are missing from TCRdb's copy, which holds only in-frame ones; the method was immunoSEQ multiplex PCR. That table furnishes V, J and clone size, whereas the DNA furnished D and trimming. The table has 490,000 or so clones, over 60% seen once.

Sequencing was done on a sample of PBMCs. This TCR derives from a woman between 35 and 50 years old in good health. Some clones in this sample may be carry-over from other donors' samples. The rearrangement joins TRBV10-1 to TRBJ1-5; D not resolved. Here the CDR3 reads CASSESGENQPQHF. CDR3 coding DNA: TGCGCCAGCAGTGAGTCCGGGGAAAATCAGCCCCAGCATTTT.